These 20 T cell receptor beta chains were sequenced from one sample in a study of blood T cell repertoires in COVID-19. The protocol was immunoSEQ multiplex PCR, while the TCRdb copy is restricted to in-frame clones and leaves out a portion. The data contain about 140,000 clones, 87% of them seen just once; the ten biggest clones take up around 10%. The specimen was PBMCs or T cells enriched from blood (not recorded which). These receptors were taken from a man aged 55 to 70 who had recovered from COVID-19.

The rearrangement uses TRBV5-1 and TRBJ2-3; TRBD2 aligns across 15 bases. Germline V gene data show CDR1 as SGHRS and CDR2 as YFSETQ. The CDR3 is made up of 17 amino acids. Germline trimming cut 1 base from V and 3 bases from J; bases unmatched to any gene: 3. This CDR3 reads CASSLFGLAGGTDTQYF. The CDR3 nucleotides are TGCGCCAGCAGCTTGTTTGGACTAGCGGGGGGGACAGATACGCAGTATTTT.

Here the CDR3 reads CASGPWRDQPQHF. In DNA, the CDR3 is TGTGCCAGCGGACCATGGCGGGATCAGCCCCAGCATTTT. The rearrangement links TRBV6-6 to TRBJ1-5; no clear D. CDR3 length equals 13 residues. From germline, CDR1 is MNHNY and CDR2 SVGAGI (reference sequence). The V gene lost 8 bases and the J gene lost 5 bases, with 13 bases spanning the gap.

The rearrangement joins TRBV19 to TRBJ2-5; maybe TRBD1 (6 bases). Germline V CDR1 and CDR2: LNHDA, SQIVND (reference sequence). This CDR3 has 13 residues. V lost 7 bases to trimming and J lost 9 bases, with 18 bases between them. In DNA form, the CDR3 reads TGTGCCAGTACCCAGGGGCCCCAAGGGTCCCAGTACTTC. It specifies CASTQGPQGSQYF.

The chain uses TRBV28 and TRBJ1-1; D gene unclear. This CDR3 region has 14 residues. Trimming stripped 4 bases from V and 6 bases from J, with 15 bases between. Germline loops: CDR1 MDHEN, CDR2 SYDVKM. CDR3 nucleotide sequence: TGTGCCAGCAGTTCCGGGGATGGTTATCCTGAAGCTTTCTTT. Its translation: CASSSGDGYPEAFF.

The CDR3 DNA follows: TGTGCCAGCTCACCCTACGGACGAGCGGACGGACCTCGACAAGAGACCCAGTACTTC. Translating gives CASSPYGRADGPRQETQYF. This chain joins TRBV18 and TRBJ2-5; D is possibly TRBD2 (5 bases). Germline V gene lookup returns CDR1 KGHSH and CDR2 LQKENI. The ends were cut back, 3 bases at V and 2 bases at J, with 25 bases in the middle. This CDR3 contains 19 residues.

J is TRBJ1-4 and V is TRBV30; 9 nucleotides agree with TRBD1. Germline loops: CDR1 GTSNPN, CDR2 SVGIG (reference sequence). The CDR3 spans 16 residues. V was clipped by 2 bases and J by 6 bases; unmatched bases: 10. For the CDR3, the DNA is TGTGCCTGGAGTAGGGGACAGGGTACTCTGTATGAAAAACTGTTTTTT. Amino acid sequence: CAWSRGQGTLYEKLFF.

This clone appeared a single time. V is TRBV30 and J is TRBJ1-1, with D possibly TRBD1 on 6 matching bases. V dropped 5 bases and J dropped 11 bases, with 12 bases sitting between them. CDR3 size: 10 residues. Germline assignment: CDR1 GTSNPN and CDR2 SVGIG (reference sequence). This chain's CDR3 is CAWWDKRAFF. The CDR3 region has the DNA TGTGCCTGGTGGGACAAGAGGGCTTTCTTT.

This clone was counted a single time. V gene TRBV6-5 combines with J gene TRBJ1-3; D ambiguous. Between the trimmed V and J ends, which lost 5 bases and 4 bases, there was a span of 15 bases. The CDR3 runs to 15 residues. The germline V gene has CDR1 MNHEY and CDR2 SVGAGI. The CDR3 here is CASSPLRAGGNTIYF. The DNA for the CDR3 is TGTGCCAGCAGTCCACTTCGAGCAGGAGGAAACACCATATATTTT.

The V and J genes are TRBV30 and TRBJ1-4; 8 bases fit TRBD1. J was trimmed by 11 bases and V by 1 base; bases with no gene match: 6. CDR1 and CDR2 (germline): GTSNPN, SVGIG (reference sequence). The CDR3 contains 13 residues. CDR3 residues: CAWSGTGPEKLFF. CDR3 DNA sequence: TGTGCCTGGAGTGGGACAGGGCCCGAGAAACTGTTTTTT.

CDR3 sequence reads: CASSREPLGGGKLFF. CDR3 nucleotides: TGTGCCAGCAGCCGGGAACCGCTCGGGGGAGGAAAACTGTTTTTT. The rearrangement uses TRBV7-9 and TRBJ1-4, with D perhaps TRBD1 (5 bases). The CDR3 has 15 amino acids. Germline loops: CDR1 SEHNR, CDR2 FQNEAQ (reference sequence). The V end was cut by 5 bases, the J end by 10 bases, with 20 bases between.

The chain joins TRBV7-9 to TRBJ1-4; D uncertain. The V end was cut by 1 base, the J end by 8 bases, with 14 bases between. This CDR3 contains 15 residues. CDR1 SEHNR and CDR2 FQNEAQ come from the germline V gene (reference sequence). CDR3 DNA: TGTGCCAGCAGCTTAGGGAGGGTCGGCGGGGAAAAACTGTTTTTT. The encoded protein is CASSLGRVGGEKLFF. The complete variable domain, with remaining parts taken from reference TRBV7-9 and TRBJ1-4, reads DTGVSQNPRHKITKRGQNVTFRCDPISEHNRLYWYRQTLGQGPEFLTYFQNEAQLEKSRLLSDRFSAERPKGSFSTLEIQRTEQGDSAMYLCASSLGRVGGEKLFFGSGTQLSVL.

The CDR3 DNA sequence: TGTGCCAGCAGTTTATGGGGGACAGGGCTCTCTGGGGCCAACGTCCTGACTTTC. It codes for CASSLWGTGLSGANVLTF. The chain recombines TRBV27 with TRBJ2-6, with TRBD1 matching over 9 bases. The CDR3 sequence is 18 residues long. J gave up 0 bases and V 1 base, and 4 bases lay outside the gene matches. Looked up from germline, CDR1 is MNHEY and CDR2 is SMNVEV (reference sequence).

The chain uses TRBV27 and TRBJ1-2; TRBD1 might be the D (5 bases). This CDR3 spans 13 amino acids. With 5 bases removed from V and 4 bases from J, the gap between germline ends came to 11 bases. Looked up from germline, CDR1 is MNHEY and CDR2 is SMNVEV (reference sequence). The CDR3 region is CASSPGSVYGYTF. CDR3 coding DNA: TGTGCCAGCAGTCCAGGGTCAGTCTATGGCTACACCTTC.

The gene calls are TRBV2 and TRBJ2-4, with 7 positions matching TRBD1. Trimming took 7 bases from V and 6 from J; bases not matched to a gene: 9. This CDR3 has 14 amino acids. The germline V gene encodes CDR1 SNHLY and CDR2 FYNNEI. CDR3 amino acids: CASKVDRARNIQYF. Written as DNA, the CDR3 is TGTGCCAGCAAGGTTGACAGGGCACGAAACATTCAGTACTTC.

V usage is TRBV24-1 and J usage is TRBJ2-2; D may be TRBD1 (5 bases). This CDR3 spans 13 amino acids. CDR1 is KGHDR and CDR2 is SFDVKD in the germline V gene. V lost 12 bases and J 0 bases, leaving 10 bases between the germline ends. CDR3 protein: CAADSPNTGELFF. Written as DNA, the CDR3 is TGTGCCGCCGACAGTCCGAACACCGGGGAGCTGTTTTTT.

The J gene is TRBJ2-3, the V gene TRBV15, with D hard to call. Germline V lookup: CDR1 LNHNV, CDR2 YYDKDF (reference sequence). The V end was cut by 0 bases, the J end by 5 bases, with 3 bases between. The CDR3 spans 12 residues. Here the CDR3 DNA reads TGTGCCACCAGCAGAGAGAGAGATACGCAGTATTTT. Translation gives CATSRERDTQYF. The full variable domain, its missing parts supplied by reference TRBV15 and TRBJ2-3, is DAMVIQNPRYQVTQFGKPVTLSCSQTLNHNVMYWYQQKSSQAPKLLFHYYDKDFNNEADTPDNFQSRRPNTSFCFLDIRSPGLGDTAMYLCATSRERDTQYFGPGTRLTVL.

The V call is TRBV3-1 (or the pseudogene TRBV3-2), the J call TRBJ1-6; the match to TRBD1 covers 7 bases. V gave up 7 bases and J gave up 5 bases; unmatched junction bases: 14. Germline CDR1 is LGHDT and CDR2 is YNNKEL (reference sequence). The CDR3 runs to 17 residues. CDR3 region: CASNLIGGTEDNSPLHF. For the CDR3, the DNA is TGTGCCAGCAATCTAATTGGGGGGACAGAAGATAATTCACCCCTCCACTTT.

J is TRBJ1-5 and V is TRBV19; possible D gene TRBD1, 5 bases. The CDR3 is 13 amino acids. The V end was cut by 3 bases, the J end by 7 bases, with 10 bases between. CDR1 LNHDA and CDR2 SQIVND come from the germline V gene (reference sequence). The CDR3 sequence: CASSIARAQPQHF. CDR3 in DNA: TGTGCCAGTAGTATCGCCAGGGCGCAGCCCCAGCATTTT.

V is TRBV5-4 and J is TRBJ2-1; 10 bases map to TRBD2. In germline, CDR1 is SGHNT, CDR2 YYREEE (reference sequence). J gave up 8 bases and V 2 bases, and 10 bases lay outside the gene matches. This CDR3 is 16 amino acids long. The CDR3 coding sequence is TGTGCCAGCAGCTTCCCCCGAGCGGGAGGGTCCGATGAGCAGTTCTTC. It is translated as CASSFPRAGGSDEQFF.

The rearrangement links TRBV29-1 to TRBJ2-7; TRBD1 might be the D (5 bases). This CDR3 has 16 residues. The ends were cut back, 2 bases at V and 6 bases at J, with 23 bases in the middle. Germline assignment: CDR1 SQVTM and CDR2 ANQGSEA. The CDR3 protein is CSVELPGRVIRGEQYF. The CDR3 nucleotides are TGCAGCGTTGAACTCCCGGGCAGGGTGATTCGCGGCGAGCAGTACTTC.